Presented here are 6 T cell receptor beta chains from one specimen sequenced in a study of T cell repertoires in cytomegalovirus infection. Using its own MiXCR run on the reads, TCRdb lists one record per CDR3 protein. The table shows 310,000 or so distinct CDR3 sequences, with about a sixth occurring only once. Sequencing was carried out using PBMCs. Receptors originate from a human donor in good health (CMV status not recorded). Some clones in this sample may be carry-over from other donors' samples.

This clonotype was counted at least ten times. The chain is built from TRBV7-9 and TRBJ2-5, with D unresolved. The V and J ends lost 7 bases and 4 bases respectively, with 7 bases between them. Per germline, CDR1 SEHNR and CDR2 FQNEAQ (reference sequence). The CDR3 covers 11 residues. CDR3 DNA sequence: TGTGCCAGCACCGCCAGAGAGACCCAGTACTTC. Translation gives CASTARETQYF. The full variable domain, rest sourced from reference TRBV7-9 and TRBJ2-5, is DTGVSQNPRHKITKRGQNVTFRCDPISEHNRLYWYRQTLGQGPEFLTYFQNEAQLEKSRLLSDRFSAERPKGSFSTLEIQRTEQGDSAMYLCASTARETQYFGPGTRLLVL.

Only a few counts were recorded for this clonotype. The chain couples TRBV6-8 to TRBJ2-3; D possibly matches TRBD1 or TRBD2 (6 bases each). The V end lost 5 bases, the J end lost 5 bases, and 23 bases lay between the germline ends. Germline assignment: CDR1 MNHGY and CDR2 SAAAGT. CDR3 size: 17 residues. This chain's CDR3 is CASSVGVSEQGLDTQYF. Written as DNA, the CDR3 is TGTGCCAGCAGTGTCGGTGTGTCCGAACAGGGACTAGATACGCAGTATTTT.

This clonotype was found a few times. The chain links TRBV12-3 or TRBV12-4 to TRBJ1-4; D ambiguous. V lost 5 bases and J 6 bases, leaving 10 bases between the germline ends. The CDR3 is 13 amino acids. The DNA of the CDR3 is TGTGCCAGCAGTCAAAAACAAGATGAAAAACTGTTTTTT. It is translated as CASSQKQDEKLFF.

The rearrangement links TRBV29-1 to TRBJ1-1, with 7 bases aligning to TRBD1. Trimming cost V 7 bases and J 3 bases; bases outside gene matches: 5. This CDR3 spans 12 amino acids. Per the germline V gene, CDR1 is SQVTM and CDR2 is ANQGSEA. The CDR3 nucleotides are TGCAGCGCCCGGCAGGGGGACACTGAAGCTTTCTTT. Translated: CSARQGDTEAFF.

Of note for this clonotype: Germline is not matched at one junction end, which may reflect a read error. The chain combines TRBV19 with TRBJ2-1; 7 bases agree with TRBD2. The CDR3 runs to 15 residues. Germline values: CDR1 LNHDA, CDR2 SQIVND (reference sequence). The CDR3 is CASSAGDRGYSEQFF. CDR3 nucleotides: TGTGCCAGTAGTGCGGGGGACCGTGGGTACAGTGAGCAGTTCTTC.

This chain uses TRBV20-1 with TRBJ2-1, with 8 bases aligning to TRBD2. The CDR3 runs 15 residues. Germline assignment: CDR1 DFQATT and CDR2 SNEGSKA (reference sequence). The trim removed 4 bases at V and 5 bases at J, leaving 10 bases unmatched. Here the CDR3 DNA reads TGCAGTGCTACTCGAGGCGGGGGGACCGACAATGAGCAGTTCTTC. It encodes CSATRGGGTDNEQFF.